The 27 T cell receptor beta chains reported below all come from one sample, sequenced in a study of shared clonotypes between healthy human individuals. Some clones are missing from TCRdb's copy, which holds only in-frame ones; the method was immunoSEQ multiplex PCR. This table holds millions of clones, approximately 92% found once. Specimen: naive CD4+ T cells sorted from blood. Subset of the sample: CD45RA+ positively selected. Every receptor here comes from a man aged 18 to 29 in good health.

This chain joins TRBV6-5 and TRBJ2-7; 8 nucleotides match TRBD2. The CDR3 extends over 15 amino acids. Trimming removed 5 bases from V and 1 base from J; junction bases left unmatched: 7. Germline V gene sequence: CDR1 MNHEY, CDR2 SVGAGI. The CDR3 coding sequence is TGTGCCAGCAGTCCCCTCGGACTAGCATCCTACGAGCAGTACTTC. It yields the protein CASSPLGLASYEQYF.

This chain joins TRBV5-1 and TRBJ2-7; TRBD2 aligns across 11 bases. Looked up from germline, CDR1 is SGHRS and CDR2 is YFSETQ. The CDR3 is 15 residues long. V shed 1 base, J shed 3 bases, and the junction held 3 bases outside the gene matches. CDR3 amino acids: CASSLLGLADYEQYF. CDR3 nucleotides: TGCGCCAGCAGCTTGTTGGGACTAGCGGACTACGAGCAGTACTTC.

The chain recombines TRBV7-9 with TRBJ2-1; D is unresolved. Looked up from germline, CDR1 is SEHNR and CDR2 is FQNEAQ (reference sequence). Trimming cost V 7 bases and J 8 bases, with 9 bases left between them. This CDR3 has 11 residues. The DNA for the CDR3 is TGTGCCAGCACCGCCTGGGATGAGCAGTTCTTC. Its protein is CASTAWDEQFF.

V gene TRBV7-2 combines with J gene TRBJ2-1; a possible D gene is TRBD1 (6 bases). This CDR3 has 15 amino acids. Trimming cost V 1 base and J 2 bases, with 9 bases left between them. The germline gives CDR1 SGHTA, CDR2 FQGNSA. CDR3 region: CASSLGQATYNEQFF. The CDR3 DNA is TGTGCCAGCAGCTTAGGACAGGCCACCTACAATGAGCAGTTCTTC.

The chain uses TRBV28 and TRBJ2-7; D gene ambiguous. Trimming stripped 7 bases from V and 0 bases from J, with 10 bases between. CDR3 length: 13 residues. Germline lookup yields CDR1 MDHEN and CDR2 SYDVKM. CDR3 in DNA: TGTGCCAGCACCCCTGGAACCTCCTACGAGCAGTACTTC. It encodes CASTPGTSYEQYF.

About this clone itself: This same CDR3 is encoded by further DNA sequences in the sample. The rearrangement links TRBV7-9 to TRBJ2-1; D may be TRBD1 (6 bases). The CDR3 contains 15 residues. The germline V and J ends were trimmed by 2 bases and 0 bases, with 8 bases remaining between them. Germline-derived CDR1 and CDR2 are SEHNR and FQNEAQ (reference sequence). The CDR3 DNA is TGTGCCAGCAGCTTAAGGGGGACCTCCTACAATGAGCAGTTCTTC. It yields the protein CASSLRGTSYNEQFF.

V usage is TRBV15 and J usage is TRBJ2-7; 8 nucleotides agree with TRBD2. The ends lost 6 bases at V and 1 base at J; junction bases unmatched: 5. Looked up from germline, CDR1 is LNHNV and CDR2 is YYDKDF (reference sequence). The CDR3 is 14 residues long. This CDR3 reads CATRLAGGSYEQYF. The CDR3 bases are TGTGCCACCAGATTGGCGGGAGGTTCCTACGAGCAGTACTTC. Based on the CDR3 plus reference TRBV15 and TRBJ2-7, the full variable domain is DAMVIQNPRYQVTQFGKPVTLSCSQTLNHNVMYWYQQKSSQAPKLLFHYYDKDFNNEADTPDNFQSRRPNTSFCFLDIRSPGLGDTAMYLCATRLAGGSYEQYFGPGTRLTVT.

V usage is TRBV19 and J usage is TRBJ1-6; 7 bases align to TRBD1. Germline CDR1 LNHDA, CDR2 SQIVND (reference sequence). The CDR3 runs to 14 residues. After removal of 4 bases from V and 6 bases from J, the junction contained 3 bases not matched to a gene. The DNA for the CDR3 is TGTGCCAGTAGTAACGGACAGGCTAATTCACCCCTCCACTTT. The encoded protein is CASSNGQANSPLHF.

Comments on this clone: Additional DNA sequences in this sample encode the identical CDR3. This chain uses TRBV5-1 with TRBJ2-7, with D perhaps assigned TRBD1 or TRBD2 (5 bases each). The CDR3 is made up of 13 amino acids. Germline V gene sequence: CDR1 SGHRS, CDR2 YFSETQ. The CDR3 loop reads CASSRGSSYEQYF. The CDR3 bases are TGCGCTTCCTCCCGGGGCAGCTCCTACGAGCAGTACTTC.

This clone was observed a handful of times. This chain uses TRBV12-5 with TRBJ1-5; a weak D match, TRBD1 (5 bases). The CDR3 is 14 amino acids. V lost 4 bases and J 3 bases, leaving 10 bases between the germline ends. CDR1 LGHNT and CDR2 FRNRAP come from the germline V gene. The CDR3: CASGSGPLNQPQHF. The CDR3 DNA reads TGTGCTAGTGGTTCGGGACCGCTCAATCAGCCCCAGCATTTT.

J is TRBJ2-7 and V is TRBV2, with 7 bases that match TRBD1. The V and J ends lost 4 bases and 3 bases, in that order; junction bases with no gene match: 12. The germline gives CDR1 SNHLY, CDR2 FYNNEI. The CDR3 contains 16 residues. The CDR3 loop reads CASSAPRQGIFYEQYF. CDR3 DNA sequence: TGTGCCAGCAGTGCCCCCCGACAGGGCATTTTCTACGAGCAGTACTTC.

The rearrangement joins TRBV18 to TRBJ2-1; the match to TRBD2 covers 13 bases. From germline, CDR1 is KGHSH and CDR2 LQKENI. The CDR3 has 17 amino acids. Trimming removed 10 bases from V and 0 bases from J; junction bases left unmatched: 9. In DNA form, the CDR3 reads TGTGCCACTTCGACTAGCGGGGGGTCGAGCTCCTACAATGAGCAGTTCTTC. Translated, it gives CATSTSGGSSSYNEQFF.

The rearrangement joins TRBV30 to TRBJ1-1; D gene ambiguous. CDR3 length: 14 amino acids. The V gene lost 2 bases and the J gene lost 1 base, with 11 bases spanning the gap. Germline V gives CDR1 GTSNPN, CDR2 SVGIG (reference sequence). The CDR3 reads CAWSLRTANTEAFF. The CDR3 DNA is TGTGCCTGGAGTTTAAGGACGGCGAACACTGAAGCTTTCTTT.

The chain uses TRBV6-1 and TRBJ2-5; tentative D call: TRBD2 (5 bases). The CDR3 is made up of 17 amino acids. Germline V gene sequence: CDR1 MNHNS, CDR2 SASEGT. The V end lost 0 bases, the J end lost 1 base, and 15 bases lay between the germline ends. The CDR3 DNA reads TGTGCCAGCAGTGAAGCGCGCGGACGGGGAACCCAAGAGACCCAGTACTTC. Protein sequence: CASSEARGRGTQETQYF.

The V gene is TRBV10-3, the J gene TRBJ2-5, with a tentative D call TRBD2 (6 bases). The germline V gene encodes CDR1 ENHRY and CDR2 SYGVKD. The CDR3 contains 15 residues. V lost 0 bases, J lost 2 bases, and 10 bases lay in between. The CDR3 here is CAISESGGPQETQYF. DNA for the CDR3: TGTGCCATCAGTGAGTCGGGGGGACCTCAAGAGACCCAGTACTTC.

The DNA of the CDR3 is TGTGCCAGCAGCCAAGCGGGGGGGCCCGGGACCCAGTACTTC. Translated: CASSQAGGPGTQYF. The rearrangement links TRBV14 to TRBJ2-5, with TRBD2 matching over 8 bases. Germline loops: CDR1 SGHDN, CDR2 FVKESK. The CDR3 is made up of 14 amino acids. V was clipped by 1 base and J by 7 bases; unmatched bases: 5.

This clone was picked up one time. This chain joins TRBV7-9 and TRBJ2-7, with D unclear. CDR1 and CDR2 from the germline V gene are SEHNR and FQNEAQ (reference sequence). CDR3 length: 15 amino acids. V lost 5 bases, J lost 2 bases, and 16 bases lay in between. CDR3 in amino acids: CASSPPGQVTYEQYF. CDR3 bases: TGTGCCAGCAGCCCCCCTGGTCAGGTCACCTACGAGCAGTACTTC.

The genes are TRBV4-3 and TRBJ2-2; 7 bases map to TRBD1. The CDR3 has 14 residues. Trimming removed 2 bases from V and 5 bases from J; junction bases left unmatched: 2. CDR1 LGHNA and CDR2 YSLEER come from the germline V gene. CDR3 sequence: CASSQNRGTGELFF. For the CDR3, the DNA is TGCGCCAGCAGCCAAAACAGGGGAACCGGGGAGCTGTTTTTT.

In nucleotides, the CDR3 is TGTGCCAGCAGCGTAGGGGGACTAGCCACTAACAATGAGCAGTTCTTC. Translated: CASSVGGLATNNEQFF. The chain uses TRBV9 and TRBJ2-1, with 9 bases lining up with TRBD2. Germline CDR1 is SGDLS and CDR2 is YYNGEE. This CDR3 is 16 amino acids long. V trimming: 0 bases; J trimming: 5 bases; junction bases outside the gene matches: 6.

CDR3 DNA: TGCGCCAGCAGCTTGGCCCAAGGGAGGGCCCAGGGGGAGACCCAGTACTTC. Its translation: CASSLAQGRAQGETQYF. The chain recombines TRBV5-1 with TRBJ2-5; D perhaps matches TRBD2 (7 bases). Looked up from germline, CDR1 is SGHRS and CDR2 is YFSETQ. V lost 0 bases to trimming and J lost 5 bases, with 20 bases between them. This CDR3 contains 17 residues. Supplemented by reference TRBV5-1 and TRBJ2-5, the full variable domain reads KAGVTQTPRYLIKTRGQQVTLSCSPISGHRSVSWYQQTPGQGLQFLFEYFSETQRNKGNFPGRFSGRQFSNSRSEMNVSTLELGDSALYLCASSLAQGRAQGETQYFGPGTRLLVL.

The CDR3 DNA is TGTGCCAGCAGCTTTGGGGGGAGAAACACCATATATTTT. Encoded protein: CASSFGGRNTIYF. This chain connects TRBV11-2 to TRBJ1-3; D possibly corresponds to TRBD1 (5 bases). The V end lost 3 bases, the J end lost 5 bases, and 8 bases lay between the germline ends. This CDR3 comprises 13 residues. Germline V gives CDR1 SGHAT, CDR2 FQNNGV.

This clone appeared a single time. The genes are TRBV9 and TRBJ1-3; unclear D gene. Per germline, CDR1 SGDLS and CDR2 YYNGEE. The CDR3 is 16 amino acids. Deletions cut 3 bases from V and 9 bases from J, with 22 bases between. For the CDR3, the DNA is TGTGCCAGCAGCGGGCCCCCCTCCGGGTCGGGCGGCACCATATATTTT. This translates into CASSGPPSGSGGTIYF.

The gene calls are TRBV9 and TRBJ1-3; D unclear. Per germline, CDR1 SGDLS and CDR2 YYNGEE. V was trimmed by 4 bases and J by 0 bases, leaving 11 bases between them. The CDR3 covers 15 residues. This CDR3 is CASSTRPDSGNTIYF. The CDR3 DNA sequence: TGTGCCAGCAGCACACGGCCTGACTCTGGAAACACCATATATTTT.

The V gene is TRBV5-6, the J gene TRBJ1-2; 7 bases line up with TRBD1. The CDR3 has 16 amino acids. V lost 2 bases, J lost 0 bases, and 7 bases stayed unmatched. From germline, CDR1 is SGHDT and CDR2 YYEEEE. CDR3 nucleotides: TGTGCCAGCAGCTTCTTAAGCGGGACAGCTAACTATGGCTACACCTTC. Amino acid sequence: CASSFLSGTANYGYTF. Supplemented by reference TRBV5-6 and TRBJ1-2, the full variable domain reads DAGVTQSPTHLIKTRGQQVTLRCSPKSGHDTVSWYQQALGQGPQFIFQYYEEEERQRGNFPDRFSGHQFPNYSSELNVNALLLGDSALYLCASSFLSGTANYGYTFGSGTRLTVV.

The chain carries TRBV5-1 and TRBJ2-5; D gene uncertain. In germline, CDR1 is SGHRS, CDR2 YFSETQ. The CDR3 spans 15 residues. Deletions cut 0 bases from V and 0 bases from J, with 9 bases between. CDR3 nucleotides: TGCGCCAGCAGCTTGGTCGGCGGCAACCAAGAGACCCAGTACTTC. As protein: CASSLVGGNQETQYF.

Notes on this clone: At the DNA level, this CDR3 is encoded by other sequences in the same sample as well. The V gene is TRBV7-2, the J gene TRBJ1-2; 8 bases fit TRBD1. Germline V CDR1 and CDR2: SGHTA, FQGNSA. CDR3 length equals 13 residues. V lost 5 bases, J lost 4 bases, and 3 bases stayed unmatched. The CDR3 DNA reads TGTGCCAGCAGCGCCGGACAGGGCTATGGCTACACCTTC. Its translation: CASSAGQGYGYTF.

The J gene is TRBJ2-2, the V gene TRBV5-4; TRBD2 aligns across 10 bases. This CDR3 comprises 16 residues. Germline V gene sequence: CDR1 SGHNT, CDR2 YYREEE (reference sequence). The V segment lost 0 bases and the J segment 4 bases; nucleotides outside the gene matches: 3. The chain's CDR3 is CASSLAASGGTGELFF. The CDR3 region has the DNA TGTGCCAGCAGCTTGGCCGCTAGCGGGGGCACCGGGGAGCTGTTTTTT. Supplemented by reference TRBV5-4 and TRBJ2-2, the full variable domain reads ETGVTQSPTHLIKTRGQQVTLRCSSQSGHNTVSWYQQALGQGPQFIFQYYREEENGRGNFPPRFSGLQFPNYSSELNVNALELDDSALYLCASSLAASGGTGELFFGEGSRLTVL.